This TCR beta chain was captured in a study of T cell clones after liver transplantation. As for the study in general: As an antigen-independent comparator, third-party-reactive TCRbeta sequences came from pre-transplant mixed lymphocyte reactions. Samples came pre-transplant, pre-randomization before withdrawal, and post-randomization after withdrawal ended.

Worth noting for this clone: Its antigen is still unknown.

The study's findings and limits: Conclusions were preliminary, with small, heterogeneous patient groups. A significant post-transplant drop in circulating graft-donor-reactive CD4 TCRbeta sequences occurred in most of the 8 subjects.

The CDR3 contains 14 residues. V was clipped by 5 bases and J by 1 base; unmatched bases: 4. Germline lookup yields CDR1 MNHNS and CDR2 SASEGT. Profiling relied on immunoSEQ multiplex PCR, and the TCRdb table lists in-frame clones only, not all of them. The top ten clones hold 2.8% of a sample with around 78,000 clones, over 65% of them seen once. Specimen: CD4+ T cells from blood, collected at the 22-month timepoint. The origin of this receptor is a human patient who received a liver transplant. Some T cells may be graft donor cells. The chain combines TRBV6-1 with TRBJ1-1; 7 bases are a match to TRBD1. CDR3 DNA sequence: TGTGCCAGCAGTACAGGGGTCAGGAACACTGAAGCTTTCTTT. This codes for CASSTGVRNTEAFF.